This TCR beta chain was identified in a study of T cells in localized non-small cell lung cancer. Whole-study findings and limits: With higher T cell density in blood came longer overall survival. Turning up in adjacent lung were a median roughly 59 of the top 100 tumor clones. Uninvolved adjacent lung showed higher T cell clonality than tumor.

There are 15 residues in the CDR3. The germline V gene encodes CDR1 MGHDK and CDR2 SYGVNS. The V gene lost 4 bases and the J gene lost 9 bases, with 18 bases spanning the gap. Data came from immunoSEQ multiplex PCR; TCRdb stores just in-frame clones and leaves some out. The repertoire has 20,000 to 25,000 clones, 85% to 90% of them found once; the top ten carry more than 10%. About this clone itself: Its antigen is currently unknown.

The receptor comes from a man between 40 and 69 years old with stage II squamous cell lung carcinoma. The sample consisted of PBMCs, taken before any cancer treatment. The chain couples TRBV25-1 to TRBJ2-2; D possibly corresponds to TRBD2 (6 bases). In nucleotides, the CDR3 is TGTGCCAGCAGTGGCCCGGGAGAAGGAATTAGGGAGCTGTTTTTT. This sequence encodes CASSGPGEGIRELFF. Full variable domain (rest looked up from reference TRBV25-1 and TRBJ2-2): EADIYQTPRYLVIGTGKKITLECSQTMGHDKMYWYQQDPGMELHLIHYSYGVNSTEKGDLSSESTVSRIRTEHFPLTLESARPSHTSQYLCASSGPGEGIRELFFGEGSRLTVL.